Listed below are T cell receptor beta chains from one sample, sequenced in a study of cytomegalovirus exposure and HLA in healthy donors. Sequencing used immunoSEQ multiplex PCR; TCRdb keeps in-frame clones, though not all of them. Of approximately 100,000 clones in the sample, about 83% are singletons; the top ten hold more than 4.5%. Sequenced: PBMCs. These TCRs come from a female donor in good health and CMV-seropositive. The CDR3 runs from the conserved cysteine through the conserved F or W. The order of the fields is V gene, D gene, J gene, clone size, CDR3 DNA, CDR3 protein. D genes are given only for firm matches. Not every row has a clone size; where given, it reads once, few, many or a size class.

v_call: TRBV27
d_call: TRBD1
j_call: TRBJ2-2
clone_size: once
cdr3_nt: TGTGCCAGCACCTCGGGACAGATTACCGGGGAGCTGTTTTTT
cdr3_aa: CASTSGQITGELFF

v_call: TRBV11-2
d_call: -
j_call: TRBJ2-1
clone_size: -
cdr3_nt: TGTGCCAGCAGCCTACCGCACCGGAATGAGCAGTTCTTC
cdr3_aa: CASSLPHRNEQFF

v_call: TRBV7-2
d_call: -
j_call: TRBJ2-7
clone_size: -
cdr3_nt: TGTGCCAGCAGCTTTCAGGGGAAGAACGAGCAGTACTTC
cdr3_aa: CASSFQGKNEQYF

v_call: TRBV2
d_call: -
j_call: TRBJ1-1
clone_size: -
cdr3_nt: TGTGCCAGCAGTGAAGAACACGGGTCGATCACTGAAGCTTTCTTT
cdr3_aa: CASSEEHGSITEAFF

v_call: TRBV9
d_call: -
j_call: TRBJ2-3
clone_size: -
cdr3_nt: TGTGCCAGCAGCGTAGAGGTTAGCCCCAATACGCAGTATTTT
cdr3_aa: CASSVEVSPNTQYF

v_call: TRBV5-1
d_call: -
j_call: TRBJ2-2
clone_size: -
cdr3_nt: TGCGCCAGCAGCTTGACAGCGAACACCGGGGAGCTGTTTTTT
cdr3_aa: CASSLTANTGELFF

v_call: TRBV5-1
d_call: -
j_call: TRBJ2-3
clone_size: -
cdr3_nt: TGCGCCAGCAGCTTGGGTTCCGGGACTCAGACAGATACGCAGTATTTT
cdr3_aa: CASSLGSGTQTDTQYF

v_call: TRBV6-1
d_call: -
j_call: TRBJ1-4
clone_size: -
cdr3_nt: TGTGCCAGCAGTGACCCTGTGTTGGCAGGGGAGGGGAGAGAAAAACTGTTTTTT
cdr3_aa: CASSDPVLAGEGREKLFF

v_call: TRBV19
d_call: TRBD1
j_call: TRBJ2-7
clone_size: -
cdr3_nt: TGTGCCAGTAGTATCGAGCCTTACGGGACAGGGCAGACCTACGAGCAGTACTTC
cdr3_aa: CASSIEPYGTGQTYEQYF

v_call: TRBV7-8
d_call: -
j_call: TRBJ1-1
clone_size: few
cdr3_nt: TGTGCCAGCAGCGGCATCACTATTCGTGTGAACACTGAAGCTTTCTTT
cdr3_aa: CASSGITIRVNTEAFF

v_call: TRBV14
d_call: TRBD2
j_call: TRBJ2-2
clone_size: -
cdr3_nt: TGTGCCAGCAGCCAAGATGGGACTAGCGCGAACACCGGGGAGCTGTTTTTT
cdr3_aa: CASSQDGTSANTGELFF

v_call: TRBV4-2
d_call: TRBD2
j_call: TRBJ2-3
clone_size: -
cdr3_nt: TGTGCCAGCAGCCCCACTAGCGGGAGGGCCGGGGATACGCAGTATTTT
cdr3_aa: CASSPTSGRAGDTQYF

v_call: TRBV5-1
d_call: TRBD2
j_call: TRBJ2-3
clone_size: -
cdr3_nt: TGCGCCACCAAACTTGGACTAGCGCATTGGGTAGCAGATACGCAGTATTTT
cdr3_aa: CATKLGLAHWVADTQYF

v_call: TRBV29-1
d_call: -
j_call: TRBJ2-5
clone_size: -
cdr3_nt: TGCAGCGTTGCATCCGGGAGACAGCAAGAGACCCAGTACTTC
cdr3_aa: CSVASGRQQETQYF

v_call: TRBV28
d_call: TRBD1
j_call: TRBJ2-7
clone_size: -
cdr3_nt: TGTGCCAGCAGTTTATCAGGGGGCCGCTACGAGCAGTACTTC
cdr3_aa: CASSLSGGRYEQYF

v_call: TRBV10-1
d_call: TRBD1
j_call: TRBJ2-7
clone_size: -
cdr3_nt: TGCGCCAGCCGTCTCCGGGACAGGAATAACTACGAGCAGTACTTC
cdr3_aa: CASRLRDRNNYEQYF

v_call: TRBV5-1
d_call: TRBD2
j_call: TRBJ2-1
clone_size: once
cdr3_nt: TGCGCCAGCAGCCCCCCCTCAGCGGGAGAGTCTAGAGAGCAGTTCTTC
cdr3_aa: CASSPPSAGESREQFF

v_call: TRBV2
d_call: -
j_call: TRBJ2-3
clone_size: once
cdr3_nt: TGTGCCAGCAGTGAAGCCGGGAAGTGGGGTAGCACAGATACGCAGTATTTT
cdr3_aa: CASSEAGKWGSTDTQYF

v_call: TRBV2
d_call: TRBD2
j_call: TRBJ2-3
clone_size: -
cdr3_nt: TGTGCCAGCAGTGAAGCAAAGCGGGGGATCACAGATACGCAGTATTTT
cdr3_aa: CASSEAKRGITDTQYF

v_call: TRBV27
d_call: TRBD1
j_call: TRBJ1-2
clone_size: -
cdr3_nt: TGTGCCAGCAGTTTATCGATGACAGGGGTACTCCTTGGCTACACCTTC
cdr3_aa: CASSLSMTGVLLGYTF